This is a list of T cell receptor beta chains from one sample in a study of technical replicates of blood from several donors. Only in-frame clones appear in the TCRdb table, and some are missing; sequencing was by immunoSEQ multiplex PCR. This sample yields 85,000 to 90,000 clones, of which 85% to 95% are seen a single time; about 0.24% belongs to the top ten. What was sequenced was T cells isolated from PBMCs. The receptors shown here come from a human donor in good health. Both conserved end residues are part of each CDR3. The D gene is left open where the match is weak. Rows give clone size only sometimes, using once, few, many, or a class for an expanded clone.

v_gene	abundance	j_gene	d_gene	CDR3aa	CDR3nt
TRBV30	-	TRBJ1-4	TRBD1	CAWNRQGINEKLFF	TGTGCCTGGAACCGACAGGGGATAAATGAAAAACTGTTTTTT
TRBV11-1	-	TRBJ2-7	TRBD2	CASSERQLAGVHSYEQYF	TGTGCCAGCAGCGAAAGACAATTAGCGGGAGTCCACAGCTACGAGCAGTACTTC
TRBV18	-	TRBJ2-7	-	CASSPPSLASHEQYF	TGTGCCAGCTCACCACCGTCCCTAGCGTCCCACGAGCAGTACTTC
TRBV27	-	TRBJ1-1	TRBD1	CASSHDREGTEAFF	TGTGCCAGCAGCCACGACAGGGAAGGGACTGAAGCTTTCTTT
TRBV5-1	once	TRBJ2-5	TRBD1	CASSRQGQGAKTQYF	TGCGCCAGCAGCAGGCAGGGACAGGGGGCAAAGACCCAGTACTTC
TRBV9	once	TRBJ2-3	TRBD2	CASSPTGTSLADTQYF	TGTGCCAGCAGCCCCACCGGGACTAGCTTGGCAGATACGCAGTATTTT
TRBV30	-	TRBJ1-2	TRBD1	CAWIHSGTGEGTF	TGTGCCTGGATTCACTCCGGGACAGGGGAGGGGACCTTC
TRBV2	-	TRBJ1-2	-	CASSDWGGNYGYTF	TGTGCCAGCAGCGACTGGGGAGGGAACTATGGCTACACCTTC
TRBV15	-	TRBJ1-3	-	CATSGPGAVKFGYGGNTIYF	TGTGCCACCAGCGGACCTGGGGCAGTCAAGTTTGGATATGGAGGAAACACCATATATTTT
TRBV16	-	TRBJ1-4	TRBD1	CASSQRTGVGEKLFF	TGTGCCAGCAGCCAAAGGACAGGGGTCGGTGAAAAACTGTTTTTT
TRBV6-1	-	TRBJ2-4	-	CASSEGLAIDIQYF	TGTGCCAGCAGTGAGGGACTCGCCATTGACATTCAGTACTTC
TRBV4-1	-	TRBJ1-3	-	CASSQRLSSGNTIYF	TGCGCCAGCAGCCAGAGACTGAGCTCTGGAAACACCATATATTTT
TRBV19	-	TRBJ2-5	TRBD1	CASSPRDRVETQYF	TGTGCCAGTAGTCCCCGGGACAGGGTAGAGACCCAGTACTTC
TRBV6-6	-	TRBJ1-3	-	CASSYRSSSGNTIYF	TGTGCCAGCAGTTACAGGAGTTCCTCTGGAAACACCATATATTTT
TRBV5-4	-	TRBJ1-3	-	CASSRPDGGTGNTIYF	TGTGCCAGCAGCCGCCCGGACGGAGGAACTGGAAACACCATATATTTT
TRBV10-3	-	TRBJ2-1	TRBD2	CAISERRAGVAYNEQFF	TGTGCCATCAGTGAGCGTCGGGCGGGAGTGGCCTACAATGAGCAGTTCTTC
TRBV6-5	-	TRBJ2-7	TRBD1	CASSYGTAYGDEQYF	TGTGCCAGCAGTTACGGGACAGCGTACGGAGACGAGCAGTACTTC
TRBV7-8	once	TRBJ2-7	-	CASPFQGGDRIYEQYF	TGTGCCAGCCCCTTCCAGGGCGGGGACAGAATCTACGAGCAGTACTTC
TRBV10-2	-	TRBJ1-2	TRBD1	CASSDAGQVYGYTF	TGCGCCAGCAGTGATGCGGGACAGGTCTATGGCTACACCTTC
TRBV5-1	-	TRBJ2-7	-	CASSLGGEAQYF	TGCGCCAGCAGCTTGGGCGGGGAGGCGCAGTACTTC
TRBV18	-	TRBJ1-1	TRBD1	CASSFGQGDLNTEAFF	TGTGCCAGCTCTTTTGGACAGGGGGATTTGAACACTGAAGCTTTCTTT
TRBV2	-	TRBJ2-7	-	CASRGGALKFLYEQYF	TGTGCCAGCAGGGGGGGAGCGCTTAAATTCCTCTACGAGCAGTACTTC